The present T cell receptor (beta chain) was sequenced within a study of T cells in Graves' hyperthyroidism and ophthalmopathy. The CDR3 contains 12 residues. The trim removed 3 bases at V and 9 bases at J, leaving 6 bases unmatched. Germline CDR1 DFQATT, CDR2 SNEGSKA (reference sequence). Patients counted as stable if ophthalmopathy did not develop within 18 months. Newly diagnosed hyperthyroidism, duration under 2 months, in patients aged 18 to 65. Study-wide findings and caveats: For ophthalmopathy, model prediction preceded onset by a median 6.5 months.

RNA transcripts served as the template for amplifying TCR beta CDR3 regions. HTBI primers were used for first-round RT-PCR of the TCR CDR3. TCRdb analysed the multiplex PCR reads with MiXCR anew, one entry per CDR3 protein. The data show a few hundred thousand distinct CDR3 sequences, 46% seen once. This clonotype was picked up one time. Its specificity is unknown. The chain links TRBV20-1 to TRBJ2-5; the match to TRBD1 covers 8 bases. The clonotype comes from a woman aged 18-29 years with Graves' hyperthyroidism. The sequencing input was peripheral blood or thyroid tissue (not recorded which). The CDR3 DNA follows: TGCAGTGCTAGTAGTCACAGGGGGGCCCAGTACTTC. This encodes CSASSHRGAQYF.